Ten or more counts support the clone carrying this TCR beta chain. Germline CDR1 and CDR2: DFQATT and SNEGSKA (reference sequence). The CDR3 runs to 13 residues. The V and J ends lost 1 base and 4 bases respectively, with 8 bases between them. This sample stems from a study of low-dose radiotherapy and immunotherapy resistance in tumors. The PCR that amplified TCRs ran for about 20 cycles, relying on a constant-region primer and a V-primer adapter. TCRdb reanalysed the reads using MiXCR and keeps one entry per CDR3 protein. In the table there are about 47,000 distinct CDR3 sequences, 10% to 15% of which are singletons. Time point reported: before trial treatment.

V is TRBV20-1 and J is TRBJ2-1; maybe TRBD1 (5 bases). This specimen consisted of PBMCs, obtained before treatment. The TCR sequence derives from a female donor with ovarian cancer. The CDR3 DNA is TGCAGTGCTAGAGTGGCAGGGTACAATGAGCAGTTCTTC. This translates into CSARVAGYNEQFF.